The present entry profiles one T cell receptor (beta chain) with its context. Its cognate antigen is unknown. Those with alopecia areata gave lesional scalp punch biopsies and peripheral blood. J gave up 0 bases and V 6 bases, and 6 bases lay outside the gene matches. The CDR3 runs 17 residues. In germline, CDR1 is MDHEN, CDR2 SYDVKM. The sample belongs to a study of CD8+ T cells in alopecia areata. Background on the study: Treatment with tofacitinib (6 to 18 months) was followed by 6 months off drug. Points from the study as a whole: Sequence data from scalp samples additionally include resident alphabeta T cells of normal skin. Clonality was higher in lesional than normal scalp, especially in alopecia totalis/universalis.

RNA, once extracted, was reverse transcribed into cDNA for use as the sequencing template. The method was immunoSEQ multiplex PCR; TCRdb's version includes in-frame clones alone and lacks a portion of them. Here the sample spans some 10,000 clones, over 50% being singletons. This clonotype was obtained from a human donor with alopecia areata. The chain employs TRBV28 and TRBJ2-6; 9 bases are a match to TRBD1. Sequenced material: skin. CDR3 region: CASRSGTGISGANVLTF. CDR3 sequence (DNA): TGTGCCAGCAGGTCCGGGACAGGGATCTCTGGGGCCAACGTCCTGACTTTC.